One sample yielded the 31 T cell receptor beta chains listed below, sequenced in a study of identical twins. TCRdb passed the 5' RACE reads through MiXCR, listing each CDR3 protein once. The sample carries over 200,000 distinct CDR3 sequences, approximately 9% recorded once. Sequenced material: memory (CD45RO+) T cells sorted from blood. Receptor source: a young woman in good health.

The CDR3 loop reads CASSLGLAGGPMRYEQYF. The CDR3 DNA sequence: TGCGCCAGCAGCTTGGGACTAGCGGGAGGGCCAATGCGTTACGAGCAGTACTTC. The rearrangement uses TRBV5-1 and TRBJ2-7; 14 nucleotides match TRBD2. In germline, CDR1 is SGHRS, CDR2 YFSETQ. V was pared by 0 bases and J by 4 bases, with 9 bases of the junction left unmatched. The CDR3 length is 18 residues. The whole variable domain, remainder taken from reference TRBV5-1 and TRBJ2-7, is KAGVTQTPRYLIKTRGQQVTLSCSPISGHRSVSWYQQTPGQGLQFLFEYFSETQRNKGNFPGRFSGRQFSNSRSEMNVSTLELGDSALYLCASSLGLAGGPMRYEQYFGPGTRLTVT.

This clonotype has only a few counts. The J gene is TRBJ2-7, the V gene TRBV18; a weak D match, TRBD2 (7 bases). Looked up from germline, CDR1 is KGHSH and CDR2 is LQKENI. The CDR3 length is 13 residues. Trimming stripped 3 bases from V and 6 bases from J, with 12 bases between. This chain's CDR3 is CASSPGRGGEQYF. In DNA, the CDR3 is TGTGCCAGCTCACCGGGAAGGGGGGGCGAGCAGTACTTC.

This clonotype has just a few counts. This chain links TRBV20-1 with TRBJ1-2, with D perhaps TRBD1 (6 bases). This CDR3 spans 16 amino acids. V lost 0 bases and J lost 4, with 18 bases in between. Germline values: CDR1 DFQATT, CDR2 SNEGSKA (reference sequence). CDR3 coding DNA: TGCAGTGCTAGAGAAGGGGGGTACCGGGGGTCCTATGGCTACACCTTC. This sequence encodes CSAREGGYRGSYGYTF.

The V gene is TRBV9, the J gene TRBJ2-1; the match to TRBD2 covers 7 bases. CDR1 is SGDLS, CDR2 YYNGEE, per germline. CDR3 length equals 15 residues. Unmatched junction bases numbered 4, after V lost 0 bases and J lost 4 bases. CDR3 nucleotides: TGTGCCAGCAGCGTAGCAGCGGGAAGTTACAATGAGCAGTTCTTC. Translated, it gives CASSVAAGSYNEQFF.

This clonotype was picked up a small number of times. This chain links TRBV5-5 with TRBJ2-3; the match to TRBD1 covers 8 bases. The length of the CDR3 is 13 residues. The J segment lost 4 bases and the V segment lost 5 bases, leaving 3 bases of the junction unmatched. From germline, CDR1 is SGHKS and CDR2 YYEKEE (reference sequence). The CDR3 sequence: CASRTTGADTQYF. For the CDR3, the DNA is TGTGCCAGCAGGACGACAGGGGCAGATACGCAGTATTTT.

The chain recombines TRBV18 with TRBJ2-6; tentative D call: TRBD2 (6 bases). The germline V gene has CDR1 KGHSH and CDR2 LQKENI. V dropped 0 bases and J dropped 0 bases, with 9 bases sitting between them. This CDR3 is built from 17 residues. The CDR3 DNA reads TGTGCCAGCTCACCACCGGGGGGAACCTCTGGGGCCAACGTCCTGACTTTC. Its translation: CASSPPGGTSGANVLTF.

This clonotype was observed at least ten times. The chain combines TRBV12-3 or TRBV12-4 with TRBJ2-5; D is possibly TRBD1 (6 bases). The length of the CDR3 is 15 residues. With 5 bases removed from V and 3 bases from J, the gap between germline ends came to 16 bases. The CDR3 DNA follows: TGTGCCAGCAGTCCGCCGGGACATAGGAAAGAGACCCAGTACTTC. This gives the protein CASSPPGHRKETQYF.

The chain has TRBV10-3 and TRBJ2-3; D is possibly TRBD1 (5 bases). The CDR3 is made up of 12 amino acids. Trimming removed 3 bases at V and 6 bases at J, with 7 bases between. Germline CDR1 is ENHRY and CDR2 is SYGVKD. CDR3 sequence reads: CAISEPGDTQYF. The CDR3 region has the DNA TGTGCCATCAGTGAACCAGGGGATACGCAGTATTTT.

This rearrangement joins TRBV3-1 to TRBJ2-6; D unclear. CDR1 LGHDT and CDR2 YNNKEL come from the germline V gene (reference sequence). V shed 0 bases and J shed 13 bases, with 4 bases lying between them. The CDR3 runs to 11 residues. The CDR3 bases are TGTGCCAGCAGCCAAGATGAGGTCCTGACTTTC. It encodes CASSQDEVLTF. The full variable domain, in which reference TRBV3-1 and TRBJ2-6 provide the parts outside the CDR3, is DTAVSQTPKYLVTQMGNDKSIKCEQNLGHDTMYWYKQDSKKFLKIMFSYNNKELIINETVPNRFSPKSPDKAHLNLHINSLELGDSAVYFCASSQDEVLTFGAGSRLTVL.

This clonotype was picked up many times. The chain is built from TRBV4-3 and TRBJ2-7; TRBD2 matches at 7 bases. V was clipped by 1 base and J by 5 bases; unmatched bases: 17. The CDR3 has 18 residues. In germline, CDR1 is LGHNA, CDR2 YSLEER. CDR3 coding DNA: TGCGCCAGCAGCCAAGTTCCGAAAGGCGGACTAGTTGTAAACGAGCAGTACTTC. This codes for CASSQVPKGGLVVNEQYF.

This clonotype was counted a few times. This chain links TRBV6-5 with TRBJ1-1, with D perhaps matching TRBD1 (5 bases). CDR1 is MNHEY and CDR2 is SVGAGI in the germline V gene. The germline V and J ends were trimmed by 8 bases and 4 bases, with 17 bases remaining between them. This CDR3 contains 14 residues. The CDR3 reads CASVKGGGVTEAFF. The CDR3 DNA follows: TGTGCCAGCGTTAAAGGTGGGGGGGTCACTGAAGCTTTCTTT.

V is TRBV3-1 and J is TRBJ2-3; no firm D call. The ends were cut back, 0 bases at V and 10 bases at J, with 11 bases in the middle. The CDR3 has 13 amino acids. The germline V gene has CDR1 LGHDT and CDR2 YNNKEL (reference sequence). CDR3 amino acids: CASSQEGFLAQYF. The CDR3 region has the DNA TGTGCCAGCAGCCAAGAAGGTTTCCTAGCGCAGTATTTT.

This clonotype was counted many times. CDR3 sequence reads: CASSQVYKRRSSYNEQFF. The CDR3 region has the DNA TGTGCCAGCAGCCAAGTTTATAAGCGGCGAAGCTCCTACAATGAGCAGTTCTTC. The V gene is TRBV3-1, the J gene TRBJ2-1; possibly TRBD2 for D (5 bases). This CDR3 contains 18 residues. Germline V gene lookup returns CDR1 LGHDT and CDR2 YNNKEL (reference sequence). Between the trimmed V and J ends, which lost 1 base and 0 bases, there was a span of 16 bases.

This clonotype has ten or more counts. CDR3 region: CASSFGRSYNEQFF. In nucleotides, the CDR3 is TGTGCCAGCAGTTTTGGACGGTCCTACAATGAGCAGTTCTTC. V gene TRBV12-3 or TRBV12-4 combines with J gene TRBJ2-1, with D unresolved. There are 14 residues in the CDR3. The ends were cut back, 3 bases at V and 1 base at J, with 7 bases in the middle.

This clonotype has just a few counts. The chain carries TRBV6-2 or TRBV6-3 and TRBJ2-1; 8 bases fit TRBD2. V lost 4 bases and J lost 5; bases outside the gene matches: 4. CDR1 is MNHEY, CDR2 SVGEGT, per germline. The CDR3 covers 14 residues. The CDR3 DNA reads TGTGCCAGCAGTTGGGGACTAGTCAACAATGAGCAGTTCTTC. It is translated as CASSWGLVNNEQFF.

The chain uses TRBV6-1 and TRBJ1-2; 7 bases are shared with TRBD1. Germline CDR1 reads MNHNS; CDR2 reads SASEGT. This CDR3 has 13 residues. V was clipped by 5 bases and J by 8 bases; unmatched bases: 8. In DNA form, the CDR3 reads TGTGCCAGCAGTCAAAACAGGGGAGGAGGCTACACCTTC. This translates into CASSQNRGGGYTF.

This clonotype occurred many times. This rearrangement joins TRBV7-2 to TRBJ2-7, with D unresolved. The CDR3 is made up of 14 amino acids. Germline-derived CDR1 and CDR2 are SGHTA and FQGNSA. Between the trimmed V and J ends, which lost 5 bases and 3 bases, there was a span of 14 bases. The CDR3 coding sequence is TGTGCCAGCAGCCGAACCTATATAAGCTACGAGCAGTACTTC. Translation gives CASSRTYISYEQYF.

This chain links TRBV6-1 with TRBJ2-5, with 9 nucleotides matching TRBD2. CDR1 MNHNS and CDR2 SASEGT come from the germline V gene. V gave up 5 bases and J gave up 4 bases; unmatched junction bases: 2. The CDR3 sequence is 13 residues long. The CDR3 DNA reads as TGTGCCAGCAGTAATAGCGGGAGAGAGACCCAGTACTTC. Residues: CASSNSGRETQYF.

V gene TRBV6-2 or TRBV6-3 combines with J gene TRBJ2-2, with D hard to call. The germline gives CDR1 MNHEY, CDR2 SVGEGT. CDR3 length: 15 amino acids. V was pared by 5 bases and J by 7 bases, with 17 bases between. The CDR3 nucleotides read TGTGCCAGCAGTGGGGTCCGTGACCTGGGCGGGGAGCTGTTTTTT. Translated, it gives CASSGVRDLGGELFF.

Ten or more counts support this clonotype. The rearrangement joins TRBV13 to TRBJ2-3, with TRBD2 matching 9 bases. Looked up from germline, CDR1 is PRHDT and CDR2 is FYEKMQ (reference sequence). The CDR3 loop spans 15 amino acids. V trimming: 2 bases; J trimming: 2 bases; junction bases outside the gene matches: 2. The CDR3 DNA follows: TGTGCCAGCAGCTTAAAGCGGGGGGCCACAGATACGCAGTATTTT. Translating it yields CASSLKRGATDTQYF. Together with reference TRBV13 and TRBJ2-3, the CDR3 gives the full variable domain: AAGVIQSPRHLIKEKRETATLKCYPIPRHDTVYWYQQGPGQDPQFLISFYEKMQSDKGSIPDRFSAQQFSDYHSELNMSSLELGDSALYFCASSLKRGATDTQYFGPGTRLTVL.

The sample holds a few counts of this clonotype. The chain couples TRBV20-1 to TRBJ2-2; TRBD2 aligns across 11 bases. CDR1 is DFQATT and CDR2 is SNEGSKA in the germline V gene (reference sequence). With V trimmed by 6 bases and J by 5 bases, 8 bases remained unmatched. The CDR3 loop spans 15 amino acids. CDR3 region: CSAPLAGGLTGELFF. In nucleotides, the CDR3 is TGCAGTGCACCTCTAGCGGGGGGTCTTACCGGGGAGCTGTTTTTT.

This clonotype was detected a few times. V is TRBV29-1 and J is TRBJ2-7, with 10 nucleotides matching TRBD1. V was pared by 6 bases and J by 8 bases, with 10 bases of the junction left unmatched. The CDR3 spans 13 residues. Germline CDR1 and CDR2: SQVTM and ANQGSEA. CDR3 DNA sequence: TGCAGCGTGCGACAGGGGGCAACACCCCAGCAGTACTTC. Its protein is CSVRQGATPQQYF.

This clonotype was observed many times. V usage is TRBV10-3 and J usage is TRBJ2-7; D is unresolved. Germline lookup yields CDR1 ENHRY and CDR2 SYGVKD. The CDR3 is 13 residues long. Trimming stripped 4 bases from V and 0 bases from J, with 7 bases between. The CDR3 coding sequence is TGTGCCATCAGTGCTGGGGACTCCTACGAGCAGTACTTC. Its protein is CAISAGDSYEQYF.

This clonotype appeared many times. This rearrangement joins TRBV5-1 to TRBJ2-1, with D possibly matching TRBD2 (6 bases). Germline lookup yields CDR1 SGHRS and CDR2 YFSETQ. The CDR3 loop spans 15 amino acids. V lost 4 bases to trimming and J lost 4 bases, with 15 bases between them. The CDR3 sequence is CASSPAGTEYNEQFF. CDR3 DNA: TGCGCCAGCAGCCCGGCGGGGACCGAGTACAATGAGCAGTTCTTC.

The chain employs TRBV6-5 and TRBJ2-6; D gene unclear. V lost 0 bases and J 2 bases, leaving 5 bases between the germline ends. CDR1 and CDR2 (germline): MNHEY, SVGAGI. CDR3 length: 15 residues. The DNA of the CDR3 is TGTGCCAGCAGTTACTCCCCCCCTGGGGCCAACGTCCTGACTTTC. It specifies CASSYSPPGANVLTF.

The genes are TRBV10-2 and TRBJ2-7, with 7 bases that match TRBD1. V lost 4 bases and J lost 7; bases outside the gene matches: 4. CDR3 length: 12 residues. CDR1 and CDR2 from the germline V gene are WSHSY and SAAADI. The CDR3 DNA reads as TGCGCCAGCAGTGGACAGGGCGGGGAGCAGTACTTC. As protein: CASSGQGGEQYF.

The rearrangement uses TRBV5-5 and TRBJ2-6; 9 positions agree with TRBD1. Germline V gives CDR1 SGHKS, CDR2 YYEKEE (reference sequence). Trimming cost V 2 bases and J 2 bases; bases outside gene matches: 5. The CDR3 is 17 residues long. This CDR3 is CASSFGRTGAGANVLTF. The CDR3 DNA reads as TGTGCCAGCAGCTTCGGCCGGACAGGGGCTGGGGCCAACGTCCTGACTTTC.

The V and J genes are TRBV20-1 and TRBJ1-4, with 8 positions matching TRBD1. The CDR3 length is 13 residues. The germline gives CDR1 DFQATT, CDR2 SNEGSKA (reference sequence). The V gene end was trimmed by 4 bases and the J gene end by 6 bases; junction bases not matched to a gene: 4. As DNA, the CDR3 is TGCAGTGCTACTGGACAGGGTGATGAAAAACTGTTTTTT. The encoded protein is CSATGQGDEKLFF.

This clonotype turned up a few times. This sequence joins TRBV6-5 and TRBJ2-7, with D perhaps matching TRBD2 (6 bases). Trimming removed 4 bases at V and 0 bases at J, with 13 bases between. Germline lookup yields CDR1 MNHEY and CDR2 SVGAGI. There are 15 residues in the CDR3. The CDR3 region has the DNA TGTGCCAGCAGTTCCCCTAGCGTGAGCTCCTACGAGCAGTACTTC. As protein: CASSSPSVSSYEQYF.

The chain joins TRBV3-1 to TRBJ1-1, with D unresolved. CDR1 is LGHDT, CDR2 YNNKEL, per germline (reference sequence). The CDR3 extends over 13 amino acids. The ends were cut back, 2 bases at V and 11 bases at J, with 15 bases in the middle. The chain's CDR3 is CASSQPGGKLAFF. CDR3 nucleotide sequence: TGTGCCAGCAGCCAACCTGGAGGGAAGTTGGCTTTCTTT. The full variable domain, completed using reference TRBV3-1 and TRBJ1-1, is DTAVSQTPKYLVTQMGNDKSIKCEQNLGHDTMYWYKQDSKKFLKIMFSYNNKELIINETVPNRFSPKSPDKAHLNLHINSLELGDSAVYFCASSQPGGKLAFFGQGTRLTVV.

This clonotype was counted at least ten times. The genes are TRBV29-1 and TRBJ2-7, with TRBD1 matching 9 bases. CDR1 and CDR2 from the germline V gene are SQVTM and ANQGSEA. This CDR3 is built from 15 residues. Trimming removed 5 bases from V and 7 bases from J; junction bases left unmatched: 15. CDR3 nucleotide sequence: TGCAGCGTTAGACAAACCGGGACAGGGCTTGATGAGCAGTACTTC. Amino acids: CSVRQTGTGLDEQYF.